This record looks at one T cell receptor (beta chain) sequence and its context. Its antigen is not identified. Trimming shortened V by 1 base and J by 3 bases, and 8 bases separated the two germline ends. Per germline, CDR1 MNHEY and CDR2 SMNVEV (reference sequence). CDR3 length: 14 amino acids. This record belongs to a study of OX40 agonist ivuxolimab in advanced cancers. Study-level information: Every 2 weeks, ivuxolimab was infused into the patients intravenously at between 0.01 and 10 mg/kg.

Here immunoSEQ multiplex PCR was the method, and the copy in TCRdb shows in-frame clones only, minus some. Among around 95,000 clones listed, about nine tenths were seen once. Overall study results and limits: CD4+ and CD8+ blood T cells expanded clonally by week 6 at 0.1 to 3.0 mg/kg.

This clonotype was sampled from an adult with an advanced solid tumor such as melanoma, head and neck, liver or kidney cancer. The rearrangement links TRBV27 to TRBJ2-3, with D unresolved. The starting material was CD4+ or CD8+ T cells sorted from blood, obtained in a trial of the OX40 agonist ivuxolimab. Here the CDR3 DNA reads TGTGCCAGCAGTTTATTACAGAAGACAGATACGCAGTATTTT. Amino acid sequence: CASSLLQKTDTQYF.